Below are 16 T cell receptor beta chains sequenced from a single sample in a study of blood T cell repertoires in COVID-19 (dated by TCRdb to about 2020). The library was made by the immunoSEQ multiplex PCR assay. TCRdb provides this immuneACCESS table in a form limited to in-frame rearrangements. Some clones are lacking; in checked studies, under half of them reflect an unresolved V gene, and why the rest are absent is not known. In all, the sample holds under 150,000 clones, and more than 65% of those were seen once. The ten most abundant clones make up 2% to 2.5% of the sample. The sequenced material came from peripheral blood. These receptors originate from a woman between 70 and 85 years old with acute or convalescent COVID-19.

This clone occurred a few times. The genes are TRBV9 and TRBJ2-1; TRBD2 matches at 13 bases. V gave up 4 bases and J gave up 6 bases; unmatched junction bases: 10. The CDR3 totals 17 residues. Germline V gene sequence: CDR1 SGDLS, CDR2 YYNGEE. The CDR3 nucleotides read TGTGCCAGCAGCTCTCGACTAGCGGGAGGAGGGGGCAATGAGCAGTTCTTC. It is translated as CASSSRLAGGGGNEQFF. Supplemented by reference TRBV9 and TRBJ2-1, the full variable domain reads DSGVTQTPKHLITATGQRVTLRCSPRSGDLSVYWYQQSLDQGLQFLIQYYNGEERAKGNILERFSAQQFPDLHSELNLSSLELGDSALYFCASSSRLAGGGGNEQFFGPGTRLTVL.

The chain employs TRBV10-3 and TRBJ1-3; 8 nucleotides agree with TRBD1. V gave up 2 bases and J gave up 2 bases; unmatched junction bases: 8. Germline loops: CDR1 ENHRY, CDR2 SYGVKD. The CDR3 consists of 17 residues. The CDR3 DNA reads TGTGCCATCAGTGAGCGCTCGACAGGGGAACCTGGAAACACCATATATTTT. Its protein is CAISERSTGEPGNTIYF.

V gene TRBV2 combines with J gene TRBJ2-7; tentative D call: TRBD1 (5 bases). The CDR3 is 12 amino acids. Trimming took 4 bases from V and 4 from J, leaving 8 bases between them. Germline V CDR1 and CDR2: SNHLY, FYNNEI. The CDR3 DNA reads TGTGCCAGCAGTGGGGGCGGTTACGAGCAGTACTTC. This translates into CASSGGGYEQYF.

The chain combines TRBV7-3 with TRBJ2-2; D may be TRBD1 (5 bases). This CDR3 has 13 amino acids. Germline values: CDR1 SGHTA, CDR2 FQGTGA. Trimming pared 7 bases from V and 6 bases from J, leaving 12 bases between. DNA for the CDR3: TGTGCCAGCACCCAGGGCCCCGCCGGGGAGCTGTTTTTT. This encodes CASTQGPAGELFF.

For this clone: At one end, the junction sequence differs from germline, possibly due to a read error. The chain couples TRBV2 to TRBJ2-5, with 8 bases aligning to TRBD1. The CDR3 loop spans 11 amino acids. CDR1 SNHLY and CDR2 FYNNEI come from the germline V gene. DNA for the CDR3: TGTGCCAGCAGTCTCCCGGGACAGGCCCACTTC. It codes for CASSLPGQAHF.

The chain carries TRBV5-1 and TRBJ1-3; 8 bases line up with TRBD1. This CDR3 is built from 16 residues. Germline CDR1 SGHRS, CDR2 YFSETQ. The V gene end was trimmed by 4 bases and the J gene end by 2 bases; junction bases not matched to a gene: 8. The CDR3 bases are TGCGCCAGCAGCGCAGGACAGGGACGCACTGGAAACACCATATATTTT. It encodes CASSAGQGRTGNTIYF.

This rearrangement joins TRBV19 to TRBJ1-1, with D possibly matching TRBD1 (5 bases). The germline CDR1 and CDR2 sequences are LNHDA and SQIVND (reference sequence). V dropped 5 bases and J dropped 11 bases, with 18 bases sitting between them. The CDR3 spans 13 residues. CDR3 sequence (DNA): TGTGCCAGTAGTCCAGGAGGGCACCAGGGCGCTTTCTTT. This codes for CASSPGGHQGAFF. The full variable domain, rest sourced from reference TRBV19 and TRBJ1-1, is DGGITQSPKYLFRKEGQNVTLSCEQNLNHDAMYWYRQDPGQGLRLIYYSQIVNDFQKGDIAEGYSVSREKKESFPLTVTSAQKNPTAFYLCASSPGGHQGAFFGQGTRLTVV.

J is TRBJ2-3 and V is TRBV10-2; TRBD2 matches at 7 bases. Germline lookup yields CDR1 WSHSY and CDR2 SAAADI. V gave up 5 bases and J gave up 1 base; unmatched junction bases: 9. This CDR3 comprises 16 residues. The DNA for the CDR3 is TGCGCCAGCAGTAACCTCGCGGGAGTGGGCACAGATACGCAGTATTTT. Translated: CASSNLAGVGTDTQYF.

CDR3 sequence reads: CASSPTPNSPLHF. CDR3 coding DNA: TGTGCCAGCAGCCCAACTCCTAATTCACCCCTCCACTTT. The rearrangement joins TRBV6-2 or TRBV6-3 to TRBJ1-6; D is ambiguous. Germline lookup yields CDR1 MNHEY and CDR2 SVGEGT. The ends were cut back, 6 bases at V and 6 bases at J, with 9 bases in the middle. The CDR3 is 13 residues long.

In DNA, the CDR3 is TGTGCCAGCAGTGAGGGGAGGGTGGCCATTCAGTACTTC. Encoded protein: CASSEGRVAIQYF. The J gene is TRBJ2-4, the V gene TRBV2; TRBD2 matches at 7 bases. The CDR3 has 13 residues. Germline assignment: CDR1 SNHLY and CDR2 FYNNEI. V was pared by 3 bases and J by 9 bases, with 5 bases of the junction left unmatched.

With respect to this clone: A junction end diverges from the germline sequence, so it may reflect a read error. The V gene is TRBV12-3 or TRBV12-4, the J gene TRBJ2-1, with TRBD1 matching 9 bases. This CDR3 comprises 11 residues. CDR3 bases: TGTGCCAGCAGCCGTGGACAGGGGCTCCTCTTC. Its translation is CASSRGQGLLF.

This clone appeared a single time. The CDR3 region is CASSLGFQKGVQTQYF. In nucleotides, the CDR3 is TGTGCCAGCAGCTTGGGTTTTCAAAAAGGGGTCCAGACCCAGTACTTC. This chain links TRBV5-4 with TRBJ2-5, with a possible D match to TRBD1 (5 bases). This CDR3 has 16 amino acids. Germline CDR1 SGHNT, CDR2 YYREEE (reference sequence). V gave up 0 bases and J gave up 6 bases, with 18 bases separating them.

This chain links TRBV10-3 with TRBJ2-1, with a weak D call TRBD2 (6 bases). V was trimmed by 1 base and J by 9 bases, leaving 13 bases between them. The CDR3 consists of 14 residues. In germline, CDR1 is ENHRY, CDR2 SYGVKD. The CDR3 loop reads CAISEYKTSIEQFF. CDR3 sequence (DNA): TGTGCCATCAGTGAGTATAAGACTAGTATTGAGCAGTTCTTC.

This clone showed up just a few times. The chain has TRBV19 and TRBJ1-1; no clear D gene. Germline values: CDR1 LNHDA, CDR2 SQIVND (reference sequence). Trimming cost V 6 bases and J 0 bases, with 8 bases left between them. The CDR3 totals 13 residues. Written as DNA, the CDR3 is TGTGCCAGTAGGGTAGATATGAACACTGAAGCTTTCTTT. Translated, it gives CASRVDMNTEAFF.

The rearrangement links TRBV25-1 to TRBJ2-3; 10 nucleotides agree with TRBD2. CDR1 and CDR2 from the germline V gene are MGHDK and SYGVNS. CDR3 size: 17 residues. The V gene end was trimmed by 1 base and the J gene end by 4 bases; junction bases not matched to a gene: 8. Written as DNA, the CDR3 is TGTGCCAGCAGTGAATGGGGGCTAGCGGGAGTGTCAGATACGCAGTATTTT. This codes for CASSEWGLAGVSDTQYF. Full variable domain (rest looked up from reference TRBV25-1 and TRBJ2-3): EADIYQTPRYLVIGTGKKITLECSQTMGHDKMYWYQQDPGMELHLIHYSYGVNSTEKGDLSSESTVSRIRTEHFPLTLESARPSHTSQYLCASSEWGLAGVSDTQYFGPGTRLTVL.

This clone was observed a single time. The CDR3 spells CASSTGQKGKAFF. CDR3 DNA sequence: TGTGCCAGTAGTACGGGACAGAAAGGCAAAGCTTTCTTT. V is TRBV19 and J is TRBJ1-1, with 7 bases aligning to TRBD1. The germline V gene encodes CDR1 LNHDA and CDR2 SQIVND (reference sequence). V lost 4 bases to trimming and J lost 9 bases; unmatched junction nucleotides: 8. CDR3 length: 13 amino acids.